The 9 T cell receptor beta chains listed next were all sequenced from one sample in a study of blood T cell repertoires in COVID-19. TCRdb's table, derived via immunoSEQ multiplex PCR, lists solely in-frame clones and lacks some. The repertoire has about 380,000 clones, 85% of them found once; the top ten carry roughly 3.9%. The sample was peripheral blood. These receptors were obtained from a woman aged 18 to 35 with acute or convalescent COVID-19.

The chain is built from TRBV6-5 and TRBJ1-1; weak D call: TRBD1 (6 bases). Between the trimmed V and J ends, which lost 6 bases and 7 bases, there was a span of 21 bases. The CDR3 loop spans 15 amino acids. Looked up from germline, CDR1 is MNHEY and CDR2 is SVGAGI. This chain's CDR3 is CASSSPGQILNEAFF. The CDR3 bases are TGTGCCAGCAGCAGCCCGGGACAAATTTTAAATGAAGCTTTCTTT.

This clone was observed a handful of times. The genes are TRBV7-9 and TRBJ2-3, with TRBD2 matching over 7 bases. The CDR3 runs 14 residues. CDR1 is SEHNR and CDR2 is FQNEAQ in the germline V gene (reference sequence). Trimming took 4 bases from V and 9 from J; bases not matched to a gene: 10. CDR3 bases: TGTGCCAGCAGCTCTGGACTAGGTCTGATAACGCAGTATTTT. Its translation is CASSSGLGLITQYF.

The rearrangement joins TRBV11-2 to TRBJ2-1; 11 positions match TRBD2. From germline, CDR1 is SGHAT and CDR2 FQNNGV. V lost 5 bases to trimming and J lost 5 bases; unmatched junction nucleotides: 8. The CDR3 contains 16 residues. The CDR3 region has the DNA TGTGCCAGCAGCCAGGACTTAGCGGGGGGGGACAATGAGCAGTTCTTC. Translated, it gives CASSQDLAGGDNEQFF.

The rearrangement joins TRBV30 to TRBJ2-5; 8 positions agree with TRBD1. V lost 0 bases and J lost 4; bases outside the gene matches: 1. The CDR3 is made up of 13 amino acids. Germline CDR1 GTSNPN, CDR2 SVGIG (reference sequence). The CDR3 loop is CAWSVQGGETQYF. As DNA, the CDR3 is TGTGCCTGGAGTGTACAGGGGGGAGAGACCCAGTACTTC.

The V call is TRBV28, the J call TRBJ1-2; D uncertain. The germline V and J ends were trimmed by 1 base and 8 bases, with 14 bases remaining between them. The V gene's germline CDR1 is MDHEN and CDR2 SYDVKM. The CDR3 sequence is 14 residues long. CDR3 in DNA: TGTGCCAGCAGTTTATCGCAGGCAGGTGGGGGCTACACCTTC. Its protein is CASSLSQAGGGYTF.

The chain links TRBV7-3 to TRBJ2-7; tentatively, D is TRBD2 (6 bases). V was clipped by 2 bases and J by 5 bases, with 10 bases between them. CDR3 length: 13 residues. Germline V CDR1 and CDR2: SGHTA, FQGTGA. For the CDR3, the DNA is TGTGCCAGCAGCTTAGACGGGAGCAACGAGCAGTACTTC. This translates into CASSLDGSNEQYF.

This chain joins TRBV5-3 and TRBJ2-2, with 8 bases aligning to TRBD1. TRBV5-3 falls under the ORF class, with uncertain function. The V and J ends lost 4 bases and 5 bases, in that order; junction bases with no gene match: 7. The CDR3 is 15 amino acids. Here the CDR3 reads CARSGRGRGTGELFF. DNA of the CDR3: TGTGCCAGAAGCGGCAGGGGGCGCGGGACCGGGGAGCTGTTTTTT.

V is TRBV9 and J is TRBJ1-2, with D possibly matching TRBD1 (5 bases). The CDR3 extends over 12 amino acids. V lost 2 bases and J 5 bases, leaving 7 bases between the germline ends. The germline V gene encodes CDR1 SGDLS and CDR2 YYNGEE. The CDR3 DNA reads as TGTGCCAGCAGCGTCGACAGATATGGCTACACCTTC. Residues: CASSVDRYGYTF.

This clone was recorded once. The chain joins TRBV19 to TRBJ1-5; no clear D gene. The CDR3 contains 13 residues. Germline CDR1 reads LNHDA; CDR2 reads SQIVND (reference sequence). V dropped 6 bases and J dropped 0 bases, with 6 bases sitting between them. The CDR3 DNA reads as TGTGCCAGTAGCGTAAATAGCAATCAGCCCCAGCATTTT. Its protein is CASSVNSNQPQHF.